This TCR beta chain came from a study of cytomegalovirus exposure and HLA in healthy donors. Broader study findings: Earlier analysis looked at TCR beta V segments, and most were productive about 90% or about 30% of the time. The classifier reportedly diagnosed cytomegalovirus status with high specificity and sensitivity. Researchers catalogued some 160 TCR beta chains as cytomegalovirus-associated.

Germline V CDR1 and CDR2: ENHRY, SYGVKD. The CDR3 contains 13 residues. Trimming shortened V by 5 bases and J by 6 bases, and 13 bases separated the two germline ends. Primers: 60 Vbeta forward and 13 Jbeta reverse. Assay: immunoSEQ multiplex PCR; the TCRdb copy retains only in-frame clones and omits some. The table lists 210,000 or so clones, around 76% of them singletons. Note on this clone: The antigen is unknown.

The specimen sequenced was PBMCs. The origin of this receptor is a man between 18 and 35 years old in good health and CMV-seronegative. The V call is TRBV10-3, the J call TRBJ1-1; D is possibly TRBD1 (6 bases). CDR3 DNA sequence: TGTGCCATCAGTCTACAGGGAAACGCTGAAGCTTTCTTT. Its translation is CAISLQGNAEAFF.